This TCR beta chain was documented in a study of T cell repertoires in cytomegalovirus infection. Study observations and caveats: Ex vivo, HLA-C-restricted CMV-specific TCR beta clonotypes prevailed over the rest of the response.

This clonotype was recorded once. Its specificity is not known. TCRdb recomputed calls from the reads with MiXCR, one row per CDR3 protein. The sample includes fewer than 900,000 distinct CDR3 sequences, 25% to 30% of them seen just once. Germline CDR1 reads SGDLS; CDR2 reads YYNGEE. The J segment lost 4 bases and the V segment lost 0 bases, leaving 8 bases of the junction unmatched. The CDR3 length is 17 residues. The chain links TRBV9 to TRBJ2-3; 10 nucleotides line up with TRBD2. The source was cultured CD8+ T cells from PBMCs, collected from culture after CMV antigen stimulation. This sequence was found in a human donor in good health (CMV status not recorded). Some clones in this sample may be carry-over from other donors' samples. The CDR3, as DNA: TGTGCCAGCAGCGTAGAGCAAGCGGGGGGGCCTGCAGATACGCAGTATTTT. This codes for CASSVEQAGGPADTQYF.